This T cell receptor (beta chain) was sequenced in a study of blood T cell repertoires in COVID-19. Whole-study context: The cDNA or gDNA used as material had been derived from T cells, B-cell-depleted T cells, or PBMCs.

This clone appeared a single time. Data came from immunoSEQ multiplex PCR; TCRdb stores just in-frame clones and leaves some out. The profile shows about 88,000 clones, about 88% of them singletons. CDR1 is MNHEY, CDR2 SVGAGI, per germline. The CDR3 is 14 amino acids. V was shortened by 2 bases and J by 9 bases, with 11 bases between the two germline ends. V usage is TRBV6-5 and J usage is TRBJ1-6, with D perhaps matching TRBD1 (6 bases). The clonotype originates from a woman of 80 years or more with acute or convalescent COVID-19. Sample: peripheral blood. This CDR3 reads CASSYHRAGSPLHF. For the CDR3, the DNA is TGTGCCAGCAGTTACCACAGGGCGGGTTCACCCCTCCACTTT.